The T cell receptor beta chain under discussion was sequenced for a study of patients and donors after allogeneic stem cell transplantation. Trimming cost V 6 bases and J 7 bases; bases outside gene matches: 7. This CDR3 has 14 amino acids. Germline CDR1 is MNHNS and CDR2 is SASEGT. TCRdb redid the calling of the RT-PCR reads with MiXCR, one entry per CDR3 protein. The sample lists about a million distinct CDR3 sequences, roughly 18% seen once, with roughly 6% in the top ten. This sequence was found in a human donor who was either an allogeneic HSCT recipient or a stem cell or donor lymphocyte infusion donor (not recorded which). It is not recorded whose cells these are; they may come from a transplant donor. V is TRBV6-1 and J is TRBJ1-5; 9 bases map to TRBD1. Sequencing was carried out using blood, either unsorted or a sorted T cell fraction (not recorded which). The CDR3 reads CASRAGTGYQPQHF. In DNA form, the CDR3 reads TGTGCCAGCAGGGCCGGGACAGGGTACCAGCCCCAGCATTTT.